The present TCR beta chain was sequenced within a study of T cell therapy after organ transplantation. At the level of the study: T cells were expanded about two weeks with 30 CMV class I/II epitopes.

Using immunoSEQ multiplex PCR, the repertoire was profiled, and TCRdb retains in-frame clones only, with some absent. The top ten clones hold 36% of a sample with 20,000 or so clones, roughly 84% of them seen once. This clone was counted only a few times. Its specificity is unknown. This CDR3 region has 12 residues. The V end was cut by 3 bases, the J end by 3 bases, with 8 bases between. Germline values: CDR1 SQVTM, CDR2 ANQGSEA. The sample's time point: 20-29 weeks after completion of therapy. General study findings and limits: Post-therapy reconstitution appeared to include transferred and endogenous clonotypes.

This sequence originates from a human patient who had received a solid organ transplant and had CMV disease. Some T cells may have come from the graft donor. The rearrangement uses TRBV29-1 and TRBJ1-2; D remains ambiguous. The source material was CD8+ T cells from blood, sampled after autologous CMV-specific T cell therapy. CDR3 nucleotides: TGCAGCGTTGATGAGGACTACTATGGCTACACCTTC. Translating it yields CSVDEDYYGYTF.